A selection of T cell receptor beta chains follows, all from one sample in a study of shared clonotypes between healthy human individuals. Using immunoSEQ multiplex PCR, the repertoire was profiled, and TCRdb retains in-frame clones only, with some absent. Here the sample spans around 1.9 million clones, roughly 91% being singletons. The specimen sequenced was naive CD8+ T cells from PBMCs. These receptors originate from a man younger than 35 in good health. Some clones in this sample may be carry-over from other donors' samples. The CDR3 runs from the conserved cysteine through the conserved F or W. Each record gives: clone size, D gene, J gene, V gene, CDR3 length, CDR3 protein, CDR3 DNA. D genes are given only for firm matches. Not every row has a clone size; where given, it reads once, few, many or a size class.

few . TRBJ1-1 TRBV15 12 CATSRVSAEAFF TGTGCCACCAGCAGAGTCAGTGCTGAAGCTTTCTTT
. . TRBJ1-4 TRBV6-1 15 CASSESIVQDEKLFF TGTGCCAGCAGTGAATCTATAGTTCAGGACGAAAAACTGTTTTTT
. . TRBJ2-3 TRBV28 15 CASSFPASVADTQYF TGTGCCAGCAGTTTTCCAGCCTCTGTCGCAGATACGCAGTATTTT
once . TRBJ1-5 TRBV7-8 17 CASSLVGSGNSNQPQHF TGTGCCAGCAGCTTAGTCGGGTCCGGTAATAGCAATCAGCCCCAGCATTTT
. TRBD1 TRBJ1-5 TRBV27 15 CASRDGTVSNQPQHF TGTGCCAGCAGGGACGGGACAGTTAGCAATCAGCCCCAGCATTTT
. . TRBJ2-1 TRBV5-1 16 CASSLPLGLGKGEQFF TGCGCCAGCAGCCTACCTCTGGGGCTAGGGAAAGGTGAGCAGTTCTTC
. . TRBJ2-5 TRBV7-9 16 CASSSPGSRYQETQYF TGTGCCAGCAGCTCCCCGGGCTCCCGGTACCAAGAGACCCAGTACTTC
. TRBD2 TRBJ2-7 TRBV7-8 15 CASSFLLAGLYEQYF TGTGCCAGCAGCTTTCTCCTAGCGGGGCTCTACGAGCAGTACTTC
. . TRBJ1-1 TRBV7-9 12 CASSLRVAEAFF TGTGCCAGCAGCTTGAGGGTTGCTGAAGCTTTCTTT
. . TRBJ2-2 TRBV10-3 14 CAISEGGGTGELFF TGTGCCATCAGTGAAGGTGGGGGCACCGGGGAGCTGTTTTTT
. TRBD1 TRBJ2-7 TRBV15 15 CATSVRDRDSYEQYF TGTGCCACCAGCGTCCGGGACAGGGATTCCTACGAGCAGTACTTC
. TRBD1 TRBJ1-1 TRBV2 14 CASGQANMNTEAFF TGTGCCAGCGGACAGGCTAACATGAACACTGAAGCTTTCTTT
. TRBD2 TRBJ2-1 TRBV9 14 CASSASGIRDEQFF TGTGCCAGCAGCGCTAGCGGGATCAGAGATGAGCAGTTCTTC
. . TRBJ2-2 TRBV6-1 17 CASSEPIEAWGTGELFF TGTGCCAGCAGTGAGCCGATTGAGGCTTGGGGCACCGGGGAGCTGTTTTTT
. . TRBJ2-7 TRBV7-6 11 CASSLGAEQYF TGTGCCAGCAGCTTGGGCGCCGAGCAGTACTTC
. . TRBJ2-7 TRBV5-4 12 CASSPDSYEQYF TGTGCCAGCAGTCCAGACTCCTACGAGCAGTACTTC
. TRBD1 TRBJ2-5 TRBV27 13 CASSSRDSWAQYF TGTGCCAGCAGTTCCCGGGACAGTTGGGCCCAGTACTTC
. . TRBJ1-2 TRBV7-9 15 CASSFMARDNYGYTF TGTGCCAGCAGCTTTATGGCCAGGGATAACTATGGCTACACCTTC
. TRBD1 TRBJ1-2 TRBV5-6 13 CASSGDRARGYTF TGTGCCAGCAGCGGGGACAGGGCAAGAGGCTACACCTTC
. TRBD2 TRBJ2-1 TRBV28 14 CASSIAGEPNEQFF TGTGCCAGCAGCATAGCGGGAGAACCCAATGAGCAGTTCTTC